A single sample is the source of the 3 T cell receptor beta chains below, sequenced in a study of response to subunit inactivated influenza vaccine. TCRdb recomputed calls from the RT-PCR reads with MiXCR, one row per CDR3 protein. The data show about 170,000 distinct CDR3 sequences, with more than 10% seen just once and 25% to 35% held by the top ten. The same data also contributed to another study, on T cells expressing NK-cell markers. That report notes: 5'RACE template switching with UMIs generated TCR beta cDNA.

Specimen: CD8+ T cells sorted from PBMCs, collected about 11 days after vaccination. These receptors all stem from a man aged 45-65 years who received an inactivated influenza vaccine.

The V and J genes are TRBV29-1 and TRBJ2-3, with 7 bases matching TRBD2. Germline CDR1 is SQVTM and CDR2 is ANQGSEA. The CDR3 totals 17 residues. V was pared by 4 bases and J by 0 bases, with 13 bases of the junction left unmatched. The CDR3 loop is CSVGGRAGDFSTDTQYF. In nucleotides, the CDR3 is TGCAGCGTTGGTGGGAGGGCCGGGGATTTTAGCACAGATACGCAGTATTTT.

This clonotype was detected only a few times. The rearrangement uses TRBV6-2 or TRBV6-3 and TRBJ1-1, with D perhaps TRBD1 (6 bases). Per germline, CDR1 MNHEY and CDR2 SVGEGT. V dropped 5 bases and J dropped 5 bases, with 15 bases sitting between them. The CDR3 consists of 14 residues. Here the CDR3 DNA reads TGTGCCAGCAGTATAGGGGGATCGCGAACTGAAGCTTTCTTT. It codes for CASSIGGSRTEAFF.

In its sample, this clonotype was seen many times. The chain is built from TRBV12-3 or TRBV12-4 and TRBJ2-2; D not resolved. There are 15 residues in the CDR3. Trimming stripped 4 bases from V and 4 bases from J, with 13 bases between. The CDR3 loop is CASSSPGLGTGELFF. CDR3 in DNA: TGTGCCAGCAGTTCCCCGGGCTTAGGCACCGGGGAGCTGTTTTTT.